A single sample is the source of the 28 T cell receptor beta chains below, sequenced in a study of monozygotic twins with cystic fibrosis. The repertoire was sequenced with immunoSEQ multiplex PCR; TCRdb's copy has only in-frame clones and lacks some. Of under 11,000 clones in the sample, 95% to 97% were seen once. Sequenced: blood. The receptor source for this set is a boy aged 5-17 years with cystic fibrosis.

This rearrangement joins TRBV2 to TRBJ1-4, with D uncertain. Germline loops: CDR1 SNHLY, CDR2 FYNNEI. Deletions cut 11 bases from V and 2 bases from J, with 12 bases between. This CDR3 contains 13 residues. The CDR3 coding sequence is TGTGCCGGATCGTACTGGACTAATGAAAAACTGTTTTTT. Encoded protein: CAGSYWTNEKLFF.

The chain combines TRBV28 with TRBJ2-7, with 9 bases identical to TRBD2. The junction had 11 bases not matched to a gene; V was cut back by 4 bases and J by 7 bases. The CDR3 runs 15 residues. From germline, CDR1 is MDHEN and CDR2 SYDVKM. CDR3 bases: TGTGCCAGCAGTTCCTGGGTAGCGGGAGTAAGGGAGCAGTACTTC. Translating it yields CASSSWVAGVREQYF.

The CDR3 sequence: CASSIRPGDGYTF. CDR3 sequence (DNA): TGTGCCAGTAGTATACGACCTGGTGATGGCTACACCTTC. The V call is TRBV19, the J call TRBJ1-2; no clear D. The CDR3 has 13 amino acids. The ends were cut back, 2 bases at V and 6 bases at J, with 10 bases in the middle. CDR1 is LNHDA, CDR2 SQIVND, per germline (reference sequence). Supplemented by reference TRBV19 and TRBJ1-2, the full variable domain reads DGGITQSPKYLFRKEGQNVTLSCEQNLNHDAMYWYRQDPGQGLRLIYYSQIVNDFQKGDIAEGYSVSREKKESFPLTVTSAQKNPTAFYLCASSIRPGDGYTFGSGTRLTVV.

This chain joins TRBV5-6 and TRBJ1-2; 7 bases are shared with TRBD1. Germline CDR1 SGHDT, CDR2 YYEEEE. V shed 2 bases and J 4 bases; nucleotides not matched to a gene: 8. The CDR3 contains 15 residues. The chain's CDR3 is CASSFGGQGVYGYTF. The CDR3 DNA sequence: TGTGCCAGCAGCTTTGGAGGGCAGGGGGTCTATGGCTACACCTTC.

V gene TRBV28 combines with J gene TRBJ2-3; D is uncertain. The CDR3 spans 13 residues. Germline lookup yields CDR1 MDHEN and CDR2 SYDVKM. With 7 bases removed from V and 1 base from J, the gap between germline ends came to 9 bases. CDR3 region: CASTGQGTDTQYF. CDR3 in DNA: TGTGCCAGCACAGGCCAGGGCACAGATACGCAGTATTTT.

V and J are TRBV11-2 and TRBJ2-7; 10 bases agree with TRBD2. The germline V gene encodes CDR1 SGHAT and CDR2 FQNNGV. The CDR3 contains 19 residues. The V gene end was trimmed by 5 bases and the J gene end by 2 bases; junction bases not matched to a gene: 18. The CDR3 DNA sequence: TGTGCCAGCAGCAGGGACTTTGGGACTAGCGTTAGACGCCCCTACGAGCAGTACTTC. It yields the protein CASSRDFGTSVRRPYEQYF.

The rearrangement uses TRBV27 and TRBJ1-2; 7 nucleotides match TRBD1. The J segment lost 6 bases and the V segment lost 5 bases, leaving 9 bases of the junction unmatched. Germline CDR1 is MNHEY and CDR2 is SMNVEV (reference sequence). The CDR3 has 14 residues. CDR3 protein: CASSRGRAEHGYTF. In nucleotides, the CDR3 is TGTGCCAGCAGTAGGGGGCGGGCAGAACATGGCTACACCTTC.

The chain combines TRBV2 with TRBJ2-2; D assignment may be TRBD1 or TRBD2 (5 bases each). Germline V gives CDR1 SNHLY, CDR2 FYNNEI. The ends were cut back, 3 bases at V and 4 bases at J, with 9 bases in the middle. This CDR3 spans 14 amino acids. CDR3 nucleotide sequence: TGTGCCAGCAGTGAGTGGGGGACCACCGGGGAGCTGTTTTTT. This encodes CASSEWGTTGELFF.

J is TRBJ2-1 and V is TRBV5-6, with D possibly being TRBD2 (5 bases). This CDR3 is 12 amino acids long. Germline V gives CDR1 SGHDT, CDR2 YYEEEE. Trimming cost V 4 bases and J 7 bases, with 9 bases left between them. DNA of the CDR3: TGTGCCAGCAGCCCCGGGGAGAATGAGCAGTTCTTC. Translating gives CASSPGENEQFF.

The gene calls are TRBV7-9 and TRBJ2-7, with 9 nucleotides matching TRBD1. CDR3 length: 15 residues. CDR1 is SEHNR and CDR2 is FQNEAQ in the germline V gene (reference sequence). With 7 bases clipped from V and 3 bases from J, the junction kept 10 bases outside the gene matches. Here the CDR3 DNA reads TGTGCCAGCAACAATCCGGGACAGGGAAACTACGAGCAGTACTTC. It translates to CASNNPGQGNYEQYF.

The gene calls are TRBV2 and TRBJ2-7; tentative D call: TRBD1 (5 bases). Germline V gene lookup returns CDR1 SNHLY and CDR2 FYNNEI. The length of the CDR3 is 12 residues. V lost 1 base, J lost 7 bases, and 8 bases lay in between. CDR3 loop: CASSEGPGEQYF. In nucleotides, the CDR3 is TGTGCCAGCAGTGAAGGTCCAGGGGAGCAGTACTTC.

This chain joins TRBV14 and TRBJ1-2; D unclear. CDR3 size: 17 residues. CDR1 and CDR2 from the germline V gene are SGHDN and FVKESK. V shed 0 bases and J shed 0 bases, with 14 bases lying between them. CDR3 amino acids: CASSQDSGNGANYGYTF. The CDR3 DNA reads as TGTGCCAGCAGCCAAGATAGTGGGAACGGAGCTAACTATGGCTACACCTTC.

The chain uses TRBV5-1 and TRBJ2-3; D is perhaps TRBD1 (7 bases). The V and J ends lost 3 bases and 5 bases respectively, with 19 bases between them. The CDR3 consists of 16 residues. The germline gives CDR1 SGHRS, CDR2 YFSETQ. The CDR3 loop is CASSWGATGAEDTQYF. The DNA for the CDR3 is TGCGCCAGCAGCTGGGGGGCTACAGGGGCGGAAGATACGCAGTATTTT. The full variable domain, with the rest looked up from reference TRBV5-1 and TRBJ2-3, is KAGVTQTPRYLIKTRGQQVTLSCSPISGHRSVSWYQQTPGQGLQFLFEYFSETQRNKGNFPGRFSGRQFSNSRSEMNVSTLELGDSALYLCASSWGATGAEDTQYFGPGTRLTVL.

This clone was found once. The genes are TRBV29-1 and TRBJ2-1; D may match TRBD1 or TRBD2 (5 bases each). Germline lookup yields CDR1 SQVTM and CDR2 ANQGSEA. This CDR3 comprises 14 residues. V was pared by 6 bases and J by 4 bases, with 16 bases between. Here the CDR3 reads CSVGAAADYNEQFF. DNA for the CDR3: TGCAGCGTCGGGGCGGCAGCAGATTACAATGAGCAGTTCTTC.

This chain links TRBV2 with TRBJ1-4, with D uncertain. The germline gives CDR1 SNHLY, CDR2 FYNNEI. This CDR3 spans 14 amino acids. V shed 5 bases and J shed 7 bases, with 14 bases lying between them. The chain's CDR3 is CASSYSFLSEKLFF. CDR3 nucleotide sequence: TGTGCCAGCAGTTACTCATTCTTAAGTGAAAAACTGTTTTTT.

The chain recombines TRBV15 with TRBJ1-4; D is ambiguous. There are 15 residues in the CDR3. Germline V gene data show CDR1 as LNHNV and CDR2 as YYDKDF (reference sequence). The germline V and J ends were trimmed by 0 bases and 0 bases, with 5 bases remaining between them. DNA for the CDR3: TGTGCCACCAGCAGAGACAGTGCAACTAATGAAAAACTGTTTTTT. Translating it yields CATSRDSATNEKLFF.

The chain employs TRBV15 and TRBJ1-2, with D tentatively TRBD1 (5 bases). The CDR3 spans 14 residues. The V gene's germline CDR1 is LNHNV and CDR2 YYDKDF (reference sequence). Between the trimmed V and J ends, which lost 0 bases and 4 bases, there was a span of 9 bases. The CDR3 nucleotides read TGTGCCACCAGCAGAGATGTCGGGGCCTATGGCTACACCTTC. Its translation is CATSRDVGAYGYTF.

The J gene is TRBJ2-4, the V gene TRBV2, with 7 bases matching TRBD1. CDR3 size: 14 residues. V lost 6 bases and J lost 6; bases outside the gene matches: 8. The germline CDR1 and CDR2 sequences are SNHLY and FYNNEI. CDR3: CASRTTGSLNIQYF. Written as DNA, the CDR3 is TGTGCCAGCAGAACGACAGGGTCCCTAAACATTCAGTACTTC.

For the CDR3, the DNA is TGCGCCAGCAGCCAAGAGTTGGGGAGGTCCACCGGGGAGCTGTTTTTT. Its translation: CASSQELGRSTGELFF. The chain links TRBV4-3 to TRBJ2-2; D possibly corresponds to TRBD2 (6 bases). With 0 bases removed from V and 4 bases from J, the gap between germline ends came to 12 bases. CDR3 length: 16 amino acids. Germline-derived CDR1 and CDR2 are LGHNA and YSLEER.

The chain combines TRBV6-5 with TRBJ2-1; perhaps TRBD2 as D (6 bases). V lost 6 bases to trimming and J lost 6 bases, with 12 bases between them. The CDR3 loop spans 13 amino acids. Germline-derived CDR1 and CDR2 are MNHEY and SVGAGI. The CDR3 loop reads CASSNGGPNEQFF. The CDR3 bases are TGTGCCAGCAGCAACGGAGGGCCCAATGAGCAGTTCTTC.

The chain is built from TRBV29-1 and TRBJ1-4; possibly TRBD1 for D (5 bases). Germline V gene lookup returns CDR1 SQVTM and CDR2 ANQGSEA. The CDR3 is 13 residues long. V was clipped by 7 bases and J by 3 bases, with 12 bases between them. Written as DNA, the CDR3 is TGCAGCGCTACTTGGGGGTCTAATGAAAAACTGTTTTTT. This sequence encodes CSATWGSNEKLFF.

The rearrangement links TRBV30 to TRBJ2-3; 10 nucleotides agree with TRBD2. Looked up from germline, CDR1 is GTSNPN and CDR2 is SVGIG (reference sequence). The trim removed 3 bases at V and 2 bases at J, leaving 11 bases unmatched. The CDR3 loop spans 17 amino acids. The CDR3 protein is CAWRVGPAGGVTDTQYF. The CDR3 DNA follows: TGTGCCTGGAGAGTTGGGCCAGCGGGAGGGGTCACAGATACGCAGTATTTT. Combining the CDR3 with reference TRBV30 and TRBJ2-3 gives the whole variable domain SQTIHQWPATLVQPVGSPLSLECTVEGTSNPNLYWYRQAAGRGLQLLFYSVGIGQISSEVPQNLSASRPQDRQFILSSKKLLLSDSGFYLCAWRVGPAGGVTDTQYFGPGTRLTVL.

This clone occurred once. The chain recombines TRBV9 with TRBJ1-1; D call uncertain. Germline V gene data show CDR1 as SGDLS and CDR2 as YYNGEE. This CDR3 is built from 13 residues. V lost 4 bases, J lost 5 bases, and 12 bases lay in between. For the CDR3, the DNA is TGTGCCAGCAGCCCGAACACGGGAACTGAAGCTTTCTTT. Translating gives CASSPNTGTEAFF.

V and J are TRBV5-1 and TRBJ1-1; D may be TRBD1 (6 bases). V lost 3 bases, J lost 0 bases, and 21 bases lay in between. The CDR3 contains 18 residues. Germline V gene lookup returns CDR1 SGHRS and CDR2 YFSETQ. CDR3 bases: TGCGCCAGCAGCTACGGACACAGGGATCTTAGGGTGAACACTGAAGCTTTCTTT. The encoded protein is CASSYGHRDLRVNTEAFF.

The genes are TRBV19 and TRBJ2-4; no reliable D call. The CDR3 runs 16 residues. CDR1 and CDR2 (germline): LNHDA, SQIVND (reference sequence). With 3 bases removed from V and 0 bases from J, the gap between germline ends came to 12 bases. The CDR3 coding sequence is TGTGCCAGTAGTATTTGGCATCATCAAGCCAAAAACATTCAGTACTTC. Amino acids: CASSIWHHQAKNIQYF.

J is TRBJ1-1 and V is TRBV7-9; no firm D call. The CDR3 totals 15 residues. Germline V gives CDR1 SEHNR, CDR2 FQNEAQ (reference sequence). With 5 bases removed from V and 6 bases from J, the gap between germline ends came to 19 bases. This CDR3 reads CASSRRELSIPEAFF. CDR3 in DNA: TGTGCCAGCAGCCGGCGGGAGCTCTCGATCCCTGAAGCTTTCTTT.

The J gene is TRBJ2-3, the V gene TRBV9; 8 positions match TRBD2. This CDR3 is 17 amino acids long. Trimming removed 0 bases from V and 7 bases from J; junction bases left unmatched: 13. Germline loops: CDR1 SGDLS, CDR2 YYNGEE. The DNA for the CDR3 is TGTGCCAGCAGCGTAGCGTCGGCGGGGGGTTTTGTAAATACGCAGTATTTT. This translates into CASSVASAGGFVNTQYF.

The chain carries TRBV4-2 and TRBJ2-3; 8 nucleotides agree with TRBD1. Germline V lookup: CDR1 LGHNA, CDR2 YNFKEQ. V was clipped by 3 bases and J by 6 bases; unmatched bases: 5. The CDR3 loop spans 14 amino acids. In DNA, the CDR3 is TGTGCCAGCAGCCAGGGACAGGACTACGATACGCAGTATTTT. Encoded protein: CASSQGQDYDTQYF.